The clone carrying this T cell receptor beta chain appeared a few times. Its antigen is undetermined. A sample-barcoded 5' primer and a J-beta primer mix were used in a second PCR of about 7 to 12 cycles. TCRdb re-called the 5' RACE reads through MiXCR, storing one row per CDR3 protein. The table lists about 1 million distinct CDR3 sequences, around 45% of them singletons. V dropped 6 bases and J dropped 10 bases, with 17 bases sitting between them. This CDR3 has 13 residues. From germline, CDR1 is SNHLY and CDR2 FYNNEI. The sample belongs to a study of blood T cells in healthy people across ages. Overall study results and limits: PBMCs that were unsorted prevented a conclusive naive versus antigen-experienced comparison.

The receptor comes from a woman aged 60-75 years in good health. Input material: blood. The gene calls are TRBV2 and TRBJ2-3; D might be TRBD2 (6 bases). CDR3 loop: CASRGTEPMPQYF. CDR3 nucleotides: TGTGCCAGCAGAGGGACTGAGCCAATGCCGCAGTATTTT.